This T cell receptor beta chain was captured by sequencing in a study of CD8 T cells in ankylosing spondylitis. In this sample, this clonotype turned up many times. Its cognate antigen is unknown. Study-level findings and limits: Disease-linked clones reportedly showed significant enrichment in matched ankylosing spondylitis synovial fluid. Some of these motif variants have turned up before, in reports on reactive arthritis synovial fluid and blood. CD8+ cells made up the disease-linked clones, which were relatively rare in peripheral blood. The study identified a TCR beta motif of about eight highly homologous variants that appeared characteristic of ankylosing spondylitis blood.

Library preparation for TCR beta used quantitative 5'-RACE with molecular barcodes. TCRdb passed the 5' RACE reads through MiXCR, listing each CDR3 protein once. This sample has about 700,000 distinct CDR3 sequences, with 15% to 20% found just once. The sample comprised blood, either unsorted or a sorted T cell fraction (not recorded which). This clonotype originated in a male donor with ankylosing spondylitis.

The CDR3 here is CASSQVRGNTEAFF. The CDR3 nucleotides read TGCGCCAGCAGCCAGGTGAGGGGAAACACTGAAGCTTTCTTT. V is TRBV5-1 and J is TRBJ1-1; D possibly corresponds to TRBD1 (5 bases). Germline V lookup: CDR1 SGHRS, CDR2 YFSETQ. This CDR3 comprises 14 residues. V was pared by 4 bases and J by 2 bases, with 12 bases between.